This T cell receptor beta chain is from a study of CD8 T cells in ankylosing spondylitis. The study's findings and limits: Clones tied to disease were said to be significantly enriched in matched ankylosing spondylitis synovial fluid. Disease-linked clones bore a CD8+ phenotype, appearing relatively rarely in peripheral blood.

This clonotype was counted between two and nine times. As yet, its antigen is unknown. Trimming took off 4 bases at V and 11 bases at J, with 12 bases between the two ends. The CDR3 consists of 12 residues. From germline, CDR1 is SGHAT and CDR2 FQNNGV. Via MiXCR, TCRdb re-called the 5' RACE reads, giving one row per CDR3 protein. The table shows 150,000 to 200,000 distinct CDR3 sequences, with under 15% occurring only once. The J gene is TRBJ2-1, the V gene TRBV11-2; D remains unclear. This clonotype was obtained from a female donor with ankylosing spondylitis or in good health (not recorded which). The sample taken for sequencing was blood, either unsorted or a sorted T cell fraction (not recorded which). The CDR3 nucleotides are TGTGCCAGCAGCTCGGCGGTTGCCCAGCAGTTCTTC. This encodes CASSSAVAQQFF.